Listed here are 14 T cell receptor beta chains from one sample, sequenced in a study of blood T cell repertoires in COVID-19. Sequencing was performed with immunoSEQ multiplex PCR; in TCRdb, only in-frame clones are kept and a portion is missing. The sample records 150,000 to 250,000 clones, 65% to 85% being singletons. Sequencing was performed on PBMCs or T cells enriched from blood (not recorded which). Source of these receptors: a man aged 40-49 years who had recovered from COVID-19.

The chain joins TRBV4-1 to TRBJ1-2, with TRBD1 matching 8 bases. V lost 3 bases and J lost 4; bases outside the gene matches: 4. Per germline, CDR1 MGHRA and CDR2 YSYEKL. This CDR3 is 14 amino acids long. CDR3 residues: CASSHPGTGYGYTF. As DNA, the CDR3 is TGCGCCAGCAGCCATCCCGGGACAGGCTATGGCTACACCTTC.

This clone was recorded once. The chain couples TRBV6-6 to TRBJ1-2, with 7 nucleotides matching TRBD1. Germline V lookup: CDR1 MNHNY, CDR2 SVGAGI (reference sequence). The CDR3 is 14 amino acids. The V segment lost 6 bases and the J segment 3 bases; nucleotides outside the gene matches: 7. The CDR3 protein is CASRPTGQHYGYTF. Written as DNA, the CDR3 is TGTGCCAGCAGGCCGACGGGACAGCACTATGGCTACACCTTC.

The chain is built from TRBV29-1 and TRBJ1-1; D call uncertain. CDR1 is SQVTM and CDR2 is ANQGSEA in the germline V gene. The V gene lost 4 bases and the J gene lost 1 base, with 10 bases spanning the gap. The CDR3 contains 13 residues. Here the CDR3 reads CSVASSENTEAFF. DNA of the CDR3: TGCAGCGTTGCCAGTTCCGAGAACACTGAAGCTTTCTTT.

The CDR3 protein is CASSLTSGRFTDTQYF. The CDR3 DNA is TGTGCCAGCAGCTTGACTAGCGGGAGATTCACAGATACGCAGTATTTT. V is TRBV7-6 and J is TRBJ2-3; 12 bases fit TRBD2. V trimming: 3 bases; J trimming: 2 bases; junction bases outside the gene matches: 3. Germline V gives CDR1 SGHVS, CDR2 FNYEAQ. The CDR3 length is 16 residues.

J is TRBJ1-5 and V is TRBV19; 8 bases agree with TRBD1. This CDR3 has 15 amino acids. Germline V lookup: CDR1 LNHDA, CDR2 SQIVND (reference sequence). The ends lost 6 bases at V and 4 bases at J; junction bases unmatched: 8. The CDR3 coding sequence is TGTGCCAGTAGAGAAGGACAGGGCGGGAATCAGCCCCAGCATTTT. Encoded protein: CASREGQGGNQPQHF.

The chain couples TRBV14 to TRBJ1-1, with D possibly matching TRBD1 (5 bases). Germline V lookup: CDR1 SGHDN, CDR2 FVKESK. Trimming removed 5 bases from V and 1 base from J, with 8 bases in between. The CDR3 contains 13 residues. The CDR3 loop reads CASSLGGNTEAFF. In DNA, the CDR3 is TGTGCCAGCAGCTTGGGGGGGAACACTGAAGCTTTCTTT.

The V and J genes are TRBV5-1 and TRBJ2-7; 7 bases agree with TRBD1. V lost 1 base, J lost 3 bases, and 4 bases stayed unmatched. The CDR3 runs to 14 residues. Germline values: CDR1 SGHRS, CDR2 YFSETQ. CDR3 in DNA: TGCGCCAGCAGCTTGTTAGCAGGGGGCTACGAGCAGTACTTC. It translates to CASSLLAGGYEQYF.

The chain recombines TRBV2 with TRBJ1-2; no clear D. This CDR3 is built from 14 residues. Germline lookup yields CDR1 SNHLY and CDR2 FYNNEI. Trimming shortened V by 0 bases and J by 4 bases, and 9 bases separated the two germline ends. Here the CDR3 DNA reads TGTGCCAGCAGTGAAGCGTCGTCCCTCTATGGCTACACCTTC. This sequence encodes CASSEASSLYGYTF.

The chain employs TRBV5-1 and TRBJ1-3; 8 bases fit TRBD1. The CDR3 has 17 residues. CDR1 is SGHRS, CDR2 YFSETQ, per germline. V was clipped by 0 bases and J by 4 bases; unmatched bases: 9. CDR3 protein: CASSLEQGELGGNTIYF. CDR3 nucleotide sequence: TGCGCCAGCAGCTTGGAACAGGGGGAACTTGGAGGAAACACCATATATTTT.

V usage is TRBV24-1 and J usage is TRBJ2-5; 8 bases line up with TRBD1. This CDR3 has 16 amino acids. The ends lost 2 bases at V and 3 bases at J; junction bases unmatched: 7. Germline V lookup: CDR1 KGHDR, CDR2 SFDVKD. DNA of the CDR3: TGTGCCACCAGTGATTCCGGGACAGGACCCAAAGAGACCCAGTACTTC. Protein: CATSDSGTGPKETQYF.

This CDR3 is CASSRSEQGFKETQYF. The CDR3 nucleotides are TGTGCCAGCAGCCGAAGTGAACAGGGATTCAAAGAGACCCAGTACTTC. This chain joins TRBV3-1 (or the pseudogene TRBV3-2) and TRBJ2-5; a weak D match, TRBD1 (6 bases). V was trimmed by 4 bases and J by 3 bases, leaving 18 bases between them. The germline V gene has CDR1 LGHDT and CDR2 YNNKEL (reference sequence). The CDR3 loop spans 16 amino acids.

The rearrangement uses TRBV19 and TRBJ2-2; 10 bases fit TRBD1. Per the germline V gene, CDR1 is LNHDA and CDR2 is SQIVND (reference sequence). V trimming: 8 bases; J trimming: 8 bases; junction bases outside the gene matches: 11. The CDR3 extends over 15 amino acids. CDR3 loop: CASPPGQGSKGELFF. The CDR3 DNA is TGTGCCAGTCCTCCGGGACAGGGGAGTAAGGGGGAGCTGTTTTTT.

V and J are TRBV2 and TRBJ1-6; D ambiguous. Trimming shortened V by 3 bases and J by 0 bases, and 21 bases separated the two germline ends. From germline, CDR1 is SNHLY and CDR2 FYNNEI. This CDR3 has 20 amino acids. For the CDR3, the DNA is TGTGCCAGCAGTGATTTACCGATTCATAGCGGGAGCTCCTATAATTCACCCCTCCACTTT. It encodes CASSDLPIHSGSSYNSPLHF.

The J gene is TRBJ2-5, the V gene TRBV12-3 or TRBV12-4, with D perhaps matching TRBD2 (6 bases). CDR3 length: 12 amino acids. The V end lost 5 bases, the J end lost 8 bases, and 12 bases lay between the germline ends. In DNA form, the CDR3 reads TGTGCCAGCAGTACGGAGGGGTTCACCCAGTACTTC. Amino acid sequence: CASSTEGFTQYF.